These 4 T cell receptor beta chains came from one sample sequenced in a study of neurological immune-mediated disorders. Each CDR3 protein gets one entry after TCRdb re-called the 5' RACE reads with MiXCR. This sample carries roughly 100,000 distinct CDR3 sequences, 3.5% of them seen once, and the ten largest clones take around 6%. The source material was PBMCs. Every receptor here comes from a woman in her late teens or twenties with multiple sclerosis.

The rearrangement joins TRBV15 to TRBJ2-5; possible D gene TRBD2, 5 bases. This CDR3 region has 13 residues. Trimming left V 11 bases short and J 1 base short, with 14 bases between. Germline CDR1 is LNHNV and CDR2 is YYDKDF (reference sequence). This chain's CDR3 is CACSTGTQETQYF. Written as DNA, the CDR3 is TGTGCCTGCTCGACGGGAACCCAAGAGACCCAGTACTTC. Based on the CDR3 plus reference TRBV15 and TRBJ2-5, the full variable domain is DAMVIQNPRYQVTQFGKPVTLSCSQTLNHNVMYWYQQKSSQAPKLLFHYYDKDFNNEADTPDNFQSRRPNTSFCFLDIRSPGLGDTAMYLCACSTGTQETQYFGPGTRLLVL.

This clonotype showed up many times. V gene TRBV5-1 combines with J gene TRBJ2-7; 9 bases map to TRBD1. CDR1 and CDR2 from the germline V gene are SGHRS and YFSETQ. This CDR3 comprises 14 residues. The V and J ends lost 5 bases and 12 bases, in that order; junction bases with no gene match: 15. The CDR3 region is CASRMGTGRDQLYF. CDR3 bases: TGCGCCAGCAGGATGGGGACAGGGAGGGACCAGCTGTACTTC. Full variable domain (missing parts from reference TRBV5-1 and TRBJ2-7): KAGVTQTPRYLIKTRGQQVTLSCSPISGHRSVSWYQQTPGQGLQFLFEYFSETQRNKGNFPGRFSGRQFSNSRSEMNVSTLELGDSALYLCASRMGTGRDQLYFGPGTRLTVT.

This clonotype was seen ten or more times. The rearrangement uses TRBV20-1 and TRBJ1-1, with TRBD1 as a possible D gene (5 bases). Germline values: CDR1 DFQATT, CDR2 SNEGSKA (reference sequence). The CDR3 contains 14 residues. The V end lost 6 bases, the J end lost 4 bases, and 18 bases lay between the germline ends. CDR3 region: CSASVLLGGTEAFF. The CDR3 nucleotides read TGCAGTGCGTCTGTACTTCTTGGGGGCACTGAAGCTTTCTTT.

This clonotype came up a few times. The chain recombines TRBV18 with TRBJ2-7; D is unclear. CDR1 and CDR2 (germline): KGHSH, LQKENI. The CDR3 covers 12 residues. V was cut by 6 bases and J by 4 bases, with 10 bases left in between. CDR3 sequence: CASSPNTYEQYF. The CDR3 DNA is TGTGCCAGCTCCCCTAATACGTACGAGCAGTACTTC.